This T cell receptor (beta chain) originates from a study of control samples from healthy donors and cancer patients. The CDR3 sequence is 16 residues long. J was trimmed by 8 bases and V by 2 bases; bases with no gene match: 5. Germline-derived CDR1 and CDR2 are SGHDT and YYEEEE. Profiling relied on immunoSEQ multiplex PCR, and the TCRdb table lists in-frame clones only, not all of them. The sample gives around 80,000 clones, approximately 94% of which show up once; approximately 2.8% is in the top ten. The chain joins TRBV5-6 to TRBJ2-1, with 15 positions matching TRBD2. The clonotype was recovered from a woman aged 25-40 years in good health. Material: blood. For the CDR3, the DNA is TGTGCCAGCAGCTTCAGGACTAGCGGGGGGGCGGATGAGCAGTTCTTC. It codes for CASSFRTSGGADEQFF.